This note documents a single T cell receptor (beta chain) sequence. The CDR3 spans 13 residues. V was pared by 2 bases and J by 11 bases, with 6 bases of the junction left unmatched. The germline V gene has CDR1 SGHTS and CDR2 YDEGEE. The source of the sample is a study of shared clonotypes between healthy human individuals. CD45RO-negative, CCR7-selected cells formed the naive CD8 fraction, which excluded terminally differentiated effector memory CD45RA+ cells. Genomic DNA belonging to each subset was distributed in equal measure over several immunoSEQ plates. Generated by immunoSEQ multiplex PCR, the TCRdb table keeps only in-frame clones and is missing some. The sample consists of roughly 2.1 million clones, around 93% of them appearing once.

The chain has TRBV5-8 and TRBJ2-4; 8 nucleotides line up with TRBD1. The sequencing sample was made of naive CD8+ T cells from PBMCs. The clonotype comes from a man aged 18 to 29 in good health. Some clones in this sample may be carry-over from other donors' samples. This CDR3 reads CASSFQGAVFQYF. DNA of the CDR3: TGTGCCAGCAGCTTCCAGGGGGCCGTGTTTCAGTACTTC.